One and the same sample provided the 32 T cell receptor beta chains below, sequenced in a study of identical twins. One entry per CDR3 protein, called by TCRdb with MiXCR from the 5' RACE reads. The data contain around 340,000 distinct CDR3 sequences, over 9% of them singletons. A further study also used this sample, focusing on yellow fever vaccine responses in identical twins.

Sequencing input: CD8+ T cells sorted from blood. These receptor sequences come from a woman under 30 in good health.

This clonotype was counted only a few times. The chain links TRBV2 to TRBJ2-4, with 11 bases aligning to TRBD1. The CDR3 consists of 14 residues. CDR1 is SNHLY, CDR2 FYNNEI, per germline. With 5 bases clipped from V and 6 bases from J, the junction kept 3 bases outside the gene matches. CDR3 residues: CASSRGTGGNIQYF. In DNA, the CDR3 is TGTGCCAGCAGTAGAGGGACAGGGGGAAACATTCAGTACTTC.

This clonotype was picked up a small number of times. The CDR3 is CASSFRWSQAPGANVLTF. The DNA of the CDR3 is TGTGCCAGCAGTTTTCGATGGAGCCAGGCCCCGGGGGCCAACGTCCTGACTTTC. The genes are TRBV12-3 or TRBV12-4 and TRBJ2-6; D unresolved. The V and J ends lost 3 bases and 4 bases respectively, with 19 bases between them. This CDR3 comprises 18 residues.

This clonotype was found a few times. The CDR3 spells CASSESSYEQYV. As DNA, the CDR3 is TGTGCCAGCAGTGAGAGCTCCTACGAGCAGTACGTC. The V gene is TRBV6-1, the J gene TRBJ2-7; D remains unclear. Between the trimmed V and J ends, which lost 3 bases and 0 bases, there was a span of 3 bases. This CDR3 has 12 amino acids. Germline values: CDR1 MNHNS, CDR2 SASEGT.

CDR3 protein: CAISEPGTGGTYGYTF. CDR3 DNA sequence: TGTGCCATCAGTGAGCCGGGAACAGGGGGGACCTATGGCTACACCTTC. The gene calls are TRBV10-3 and TRBJ1-2, with 8 bases fitting TRBD1. CDR1 ENHRY and CDR2 SYGVKD come from the germline V gene. Germline trimming cut 2 bases from V and 4 bases from J; bases unmatched to any gene: 9. This CDR3 comprises 16 residues.

V gene TRBV15 combines with J gene TRBJ2-3; D not certain. The CDR3 covers 18 residues. Germline assignment: CDR1 LNHNV and CDR2 YYDKDF (reference sequence). The germline V and J ends were trimmed by 1 base and 0 bases, with 17 bases remaining between them. In nucleotides, the CDR3 is TGTGCCACCAGCAGAGGGGAAGGACGGCGAATTAGCACAGATACGCAGTATTTT. Translated: CATSRGEGRRISTDTQYF.

CDR3 in amino acids: CASSLAPQEITDTQYF. In DNA, the CDR3 is TGTGCCAGCAGTTTAGCCCCACAGGAGATCACAGATACGCAGTATTTT. The chain employs TRBV28 and TRBJ2-3; D might be TRBD1 (5 bases). There are 16 residues in the CDR3. Looked up from germline, CDR1 is MDHEN and CDR2 is SYDVKM. V was shortened by 2 bases and J by 2 bases, with 14 bases between the two germline ends.

This clonotype showed up just a few times. V gene TRBV27 combines with J gene TRBJ2-2, with TRBD1 identical over 8 bases. V dropped 1 base and J dropped 6; count of bases not matched to a gene: 4. CDR1 and CDR2 from the germline V gene are MNHEY and SMNVEV (reference sequence). The CDR3 extends over 15 amino acids. The DNA for the CDR3 is TGTGCCAGCAGTTTATTGGCAGGGGGCTCCGGGGAGCTGTTTTTT. Encoded protein: CASSLLAGGSGELFF.

The rearrangement uses TRBV13 and TRBJ2-1; 8 nucleotides match TRBD2. The CDR3 runs 15 residues. V dropped 5 bases and J dropped 5; count of bases not matched to a gene: 8. CDR1 and CDR2 (germline): PRHDT, FYEKMQ (reference sequence). The CDR3 coding sequence is TGTGCCAGCAGCCTACCGCGGACTAGCAACAATGAGCAGTTCTTC. As protein: CASSLPRTSNNEQFF.

This clonotype was recorded a few times. The rearrangement links TRBV5-1 to TRBJ1-4; D gene unclear. V was cut by 0 bases and J by 4 bases, with 4 bases left in between. The CDR3 length is 13 residues. Germline CDR1 SGHRS, CDR2 YFSETQ. Here the CDR3 reads CASSLVGNEKLFF. The CDR3 DNA reads as TGCGCCAGCAGCTTGGTTGGTAATGAAAAACTGTTTTTT.

This chain joins TRBV7-9 and TRBJ2-5; the D gene is possibly TRBD2 (6 bases). Trimming removed 2 bases at V and 1 base at J, with 11 bases between. Germline V gene lookup returns CDR1 SEHNR and CDR2 FQNEAQ (reference sequence). CDR3 size: 15 residues. In DNA, the CDR3 is TGTGCCAGCAGCTTAAGGAGGGAAGCCCAAGAGACCCAGTACTTC. Protein: CASSLRREAQETQYF.

The CDR3 loop is CASSLAGGLHEQYF. The CDR3 DNA reads TGTGCCAGCAGTCTAGCGGGAGGGCTACACGAGCAGTACTTC. This sequence joins TRBV7-6 and TRBJ2-7; TRBD2 matches 12 bases. The CDR3 has 14 amino acids. In germline, CDR1 is SGHVS, CDR2 FNYEAQ. J gave up 5 bases and V 6 bases, and 5 bases lay outside the gene matches.

This clonotype has a handful of counts. The genes are TRBV29-1 and TRBJ2-7; 8 bases match TRBD1. Germline CDR1 SQVTM, CDR2 ANQGSEA. J gave up 5 bases and V 4 bases, and 4 bases lay outside the gene matches. The CDR3 length is 12 residues. The CDR3 DNA is TGCAGCGTTGGGTCAGGGGGCCACGAGCAGTACTTC. Amino acids: CSVGSGGHEQYF.

The sample holds a few counts of this clonotype. The rearrangement uses TRBV7-9 and TRBJ2-5, with TRBD2 matching 9 bases. Germline assignment: CDR1 SEHNR and CDR2 FQNEAQ (reference sequence). V dropped 3 bases and J dropped 5; count of bases not matched to a gene: 7. The CDR3 contains 15 residues. The CDR3 spells CASSLNSGGWETQYF. CDR3 in DNA: TGTGCCAGCAGCTTGAATAGCGGGGGTTGGGAGACCCAGTACTTC.

CDR3 loop: CASSHPESSYNEQFF. In DNA form, the CDR3 reads TGCGCCAGCAGTCATCCCGAAAGCTCCTACAATGAGCAGTTCTTC. This chain links TRBV23-1 with TRBJ2-1; D call uncertain. TRBV23-1 is placed among ORFs of uncertain function. V lost 3 bases to trimming and J lost 0 bases, with 9 bases between them. The CDR3 is 15 residues long.

The V gene is TRBV2, the J gene TRBJ2-1, with TRBD2 identical over 7 bases. V was pared by 1 base and J by 4 bases, with 7 bases of the junction left unmatched. CDR3 length: 16 amino acids. Looked up from germline, CDR1 is SNHLY and CDR2 is FYNNEI. For the CDR3, the DNA is TGTGCCAGCAGTGAAGGTGGGAGGGGATTATACAATGAGCAGTTCTTC. It encodes CASSEGGRGLYNEQFF.

Only a few counts were recorded for this clonotype. The chain employs TRBV7-9 and TRBJ2-3; possibly TRBD2 for D (5 bases). CDR3 size: 16 residues. The ends were cut back, 5 bases at V and 2 bases at J, with 17 bases in the middle. Germline assignment: CDR1 SEHNR and CDR2 FQNEAQ (reference sequence). The CDR3 DNA reads TGTGCCAGCAGCACCCGGGGTAACCGCTACACAGATACGCAGTATTTT. Protein sequence: CASSTRGNRYTDTQYF.

V and J are TRBV11-2 and TRBJ2-3; TRBD2 aligns across 8 bases. The CDR3 runs 15 residues. V lost 0 bases and J lost 4; bases outside the gene matches: 3. Germline lookup yields CDR1 SGHAT and CDR2 FQNNGV. CDR3 region: CASSLDGGGSDTQYF. CDR3 nucleotide sequence: TGTGCCAGCAGCTTAGACGGGGGGGGGTCAGATACGCAGTATTTT.

This clonotype appeared a few times. The chain joins TRBV20-1 to TRBJ2-1; 7 bases align to TRBD2. CDR3 length: 16 amino acids. V gave up 3 bases and J gave up 3 bases; unmatched junction bases: 11. The germline CDR1 and CDR2 sequences are DFQATT and SNEGSKA (reference sequence). In DNA form, the CDR3 reads TGCAGTGCTAGTGAGGTAGCGGGCACGCTCTACAATGAGCAGTTCTTC. This encodes CSASEVAGTLYNEQFF.

This clonotype showed up just a few times. Here the CDR3 DNA reads TGCAGTGCCACCGGGACTAGCGACTACAATGAGCAGTTCTTC. This gives the protein CSATGTSDYNEQFF. This chain links TRBV20-1 with TRBJ2-1, with 10 positions matching TRBD2. This CDR3 contains 14 residues. Germline V gene lookup returns CDR1 DFQATT and CDR2 SNEGSKA (reference sequence). Trimming cost V 6 bases and J 3 bases; bases outside gene matches: 5.

This clonotype was seen a few times. This chain joins TRBV5-6 and TRBJ2-1; 9 nucleotides line up with TRBD2. Germline V gene lookup returns CDR1 SGHDT and CDR2 YYEEEE. Trimming removed 4 bases from V and 7 bases from J; junction bases left unmatched: 9. CDR3 length: 15 amino acids. CDR3 residues: CASSDSGGHPNEQFF. The CDR3 DNA follows: TGTGCCAGCAGCGATAGCGGGGGCCACCCGAATGAGCAGTTCTTC.

This clonotype was seen more than once but under ten times. The rearrangement joins TRBV12-3 or TRBV12-4 to TRBJ1-1, with no clear D. The CDR3 length is 14 residues. The ends were cut back, 5 bases at V and 4 bases at J, with 14 bases in the middle. In nucleotides, the CDR3 is TGTGCCAGCAGTCACATTGGTTTAGGCACTGAAGCTTTCTTT. Translation gives CASSHIGLGTEAFF.

The sample holds many counts of this clonotype. V gene TRBV12-3 or TRBV12-4 combines with J gene TRBJ2-1, with D perhaps TRBD1 (6 bases). V was trimmed by 6 bases and J by 5 bases, leaving 17 bases between them. The CDR3 is made up of 15 amino acids. The CDR3 nucleotides are TGTGCCAGCAGATCCGGTGAGGGGGTAGACAATGAGCAGTTCTTC. Translating gives CASRSGEGVDNEQFF.

This clonotype has more than one count but fewer than ten. The genes are TRBV20-1 and TRBJ1-6; weak D call: TRBD1 (5 bases). The germline gives CDR1 DFQATT, CDR2 SNEGSKA (reference sequence). The CDR3 has 15 amino acids. V was clipped by 0 bases and J by 5 bases, with 11 bases between them. The chain's CDR3 is CSARDRTQNNSPLHF. DNA for the CDR3: TGCAGTGCTAGAGACCGGACACAAAATAATTCACCCCTCCACTTT.

The chain combines TRBV2 with TRBJ2-2, with D possibly TRBD2 on 5 matching bases. There are 15 residues in the CDR3. Germline-derived CDR1 and CDR2 are SNHLY and FYNNEI. V was trimmed by 4 bases and J by 4 bases, leaving 13 bases between them. The CDR3 here is CASSGPREGTGELFF. The DNA for the CDR3 is TGTGCCAGCAGTGGACCCCGCGAGGGCACCGGGGAGCTGTTTTTT.

This clonotype was seen more than once but under ten times. The chain links TRBV12-3 or TRBV12-4 to TRBJ2-7, with D possibly matching TRBD1 (5 bases). The CDR3 totals 14 residues. V was pared by 6 bases and J by 6 bases, with 18 bases between. The CDR3 DNA reads TGTGCCAGCAGCCTCTTAGCAGGGTCCGGCGAGCAGTACGTC. The encoded protein is CASSLLAGSGEQYV.

This clonotype showed up just a few times. This chain joins TRBV7-2 and TRBJ2-5; no reliable D call. Per the germline V gene, CDR1 is SGHTA and CDR2 is FQGNSA. The CDR3 is 15 residues long. The ends were cut back, 3 bases at V and 5 bases at J, with 16 bases in the middle. The CDR3 loop reads CASSFTWRPMETQYF. CDR3 bases: TGTGCCAGCAGCTTCACCTGGCGCCCCATGGAGACCCAGTACTTC.

There are a few counts of this clonotype. This chain links TRBV20-1 with TRBJ2-1; TRBD2 aligns across 8 bases. The V gene's germline CDR1 is DFQATT and CDR2 SNEGSKA (reference sequence). The CDR3 is 14 amino acids. After removal of 7 bases from V and 4 bases from J, the junction contained 9 bases not matched to a gene. The CDR3 loop is CSGTSGRLYNEQFF. In nucleotides, the CDR3 is TGCAGTGGTACCAGCGGGAGACTTTACAATGAGCAGTTCTTC.

This clonotype was seen ten or more times. The V and J genes are TRBV5-1 and TRBJ2-1; possibly TRBD1 for D (6 bases). The V and J ends lost 4 bases and 0 bases respectively, with 11 bases between them. Germline V gene sequence: CDR1 SGHRS, CDR2 YFSETQ. The CDR3 loop spans 15 amino acids. CDR3 bases: TGCGCCAGCAGCAACCGGGACAACTCCTACAATGAGCAGTTCTTC. Encoded protein: CASSNRDNSYNEQFF.

There are a few counts of this clonotype. The chain uses TRBV12-3 or TRBV12-4 and TRBJ2-2; D may be TRBD2 (5 bases). Trimming took 5 bases from V and 0 from J, leaving 16 bases between them. The CDR3 is made up of 17 amino acids. The CDR3 region is CASSATSEGPNTGELFF. The CDR3 DNA reads TGTGCCAGCAGTGCGACGTCAGAGGGTCCGAACACCGGGGAGCTGTTTTTT.

The chain joins TRBV6-5 to TRBJ2-1; tentatively, D is TRBD1 or TRBD2 (6 bases each). CDR1 and CDR2 from the germline V gene are MNHEY and SVGAGI. V was shortened by 2 bases and J by 2 bases, with 10 bases between the two germline ends. This CDR3 has 15 amino acids. This CDR3 is CASSYVGGPYNEQFF. In nucleotides, the CDR3 is TGTGCCAGCAGTTACGTAGGGGGGCCCTACAATGAGCAGTTCTTC.

This clonotype was seen a handful of times. The V and J genes are TRBV5-1 and TRBJ2-7; D is perhaps TRBD1 (5 bases). The CDR3 totals 13 residues. Germline CDR1 reads SGHRS; CDR2 reads YFSETQ. V gave up 1 base and J gave up 3 bases, with 8 bases separating them. The CDR3 DNA reads TGCGCCAGCAGCTTGTTCGGACACTACGAGCAGTACGTC. Its protein product is CASSLFGHYEQYV.

This clonotype was found a few times. This sequence joins TRBV3-1 and TRBJ2-5, with a weak D call TRBD2 (6 bases). CDR1 LGHDT and CDR2 YNNKEL come from the germline V gene (reference sequence). Trimming took off 3 bases at V and 3 bases at J, with 17 bases between the two ends. The CDR3 has 16 residues. CDR3 in DNA: TGTGCCAGCAGCCATGAGCCTAGCGTAGTAGAAGAGACCCAGTACTTC. This gives the protein CASSHEPSVVEETQYF.